The 25 T cell receptor beta chains reported below all come from one sample, sequenced in a study of T cells in Graves' hyperthyroidism and ophthalmopathy. What was amplified from RNA transcripts were TCR beta CDR3 regions. HTBI primers drove first-round RT-PCR of the TCR CDR3. TCRdb independently ran MiXCR on the multiplex PCR reads; one entry per CDR3 protein. The table lists roughly 700,000 distinct CDR3 sequences, under 45% of them singletons. What was sequenced was blood. All receptors derive from a woman aged 35 to 49 with Graves' hyperthyroidism.

This clonotype was found many times. This sequence joins TRBV10-3 and TRBJ2-7; D is unresolved. V gave up 6 bases and J gave up 4 bases, with 7 bases separating them. The CDR3 contains 11 residues. CDR1 and CDR2 (germline): ENHRY, SYGVKD. CDR3 coding DNA: TGTGCCATCAGCATTGAATACGAGCAGTACTTC. This translates into CAISIEYEQYF.

This sequence joins TRBV7-2 and TRBJ1-2; D not certain. Trimming took off 6 bases at V and 6 bases at J, with 14 bases between the two ends. The germline V gene has CDR1 SGHTA and CDR2 FQGNSA. The CDR3 has 13 amino acids. The CDR3 sequence is CASRQALLHGYTF. The CDR3, as DNA: TGTGCCAGCAGACAAGCTCTACTTCATGGCTACACCTTC.

This chain uses TRBV6-1 with TRBJ2-1, with D uncertain. V was cut by 7 bases and J by 6 bases, with 13 bases left in between. The germline gives CDR1 MNHNS, CDR2 SASEGT. The CDR3 spans 13 residues. As DNA, the CDR3 is TGTGCCAGCATCGAGGTAATAGGCAATGAGCAGTTCTTC. It specifies CASIEVIGNEQFF.

Only a few counts were recorded for this clonotype. The chain joins TRBV7-9 to TRBJ2-7; 9 bases map to TRBD1. Germline assignment: CDR1 SEHNR and CDR2 FQNEAQ (reference sequence). With V trimmed by 1 base and J by 0 bases, 7 bases remained unmatched. CDR3 size: 17 residues. The CDR3 region has the DNA TGTGCCAGCAGCTTAGGGGGGGGACAGGGAACCTCCTACGAGCAGTACTTC. This gives the protein CASSLGGGQGTSYEQYF.

This clonotype was counted only a few times. The rearrangement uses TRBV27 and TRBJ1-2, with D tentatively TRBD1 (6 bases). The V gene lost 5 bases and the J gene lost 5 bases, with 18 bases spanning the gap. Germline V CDR1 and CDR2: MNHEY, SMNVEV (reference sequence). This CDR3 is 15 amino acids long. In DNA, the CDR3 is TGTGCCAGCAGTCCGACCTACGGACAGTCTTATGGCTACACCTTC. It is translated as CASSPTYGQSYGYTF.

This clonotype showed up just once. The V call is TRBV2, the J call TRBJ1-1; 7 bases map to TRBD1. This CDR3 has 15 residues. Trimming removed 1 base from V and 1 base from J; junction bases left unmatched: 3. The V gene's germline CDR1 is SNHLY and CDR2 FYNNEI. The CDR3 DNA reads TGTGCCAGCAGTGAAGGGGGGACAGCGAACACTGAAGCTTTCTTT. This sequence encodes CASSEGGTANTEAFF. The full variable domain, rest sourced from reference TRBV2 and TRBJ1-1, is EPEVTQTPSHQVTQMGQEVILRCVPISNHLYFYWYRQILGQKVEFLVSFYNNEISEKSEIFDDQFSVERPDGSNFTLKIRSTKLEDSAMYFCASSEGGTANTEAFFGQGTRLTVV.

The chain combines TRBV19 with TRBJ1-2; TRBD1 agrees at 9 bases. This CDR3 comprises 19 residues. Unmatched junction bases numbered 21, after V lost 6 bases and J lost 4 bases. Germline loops: CDR1 LNHDA, CDR2 SQIVND (reference sequence). CDR3 nucleotide sequence: TGTGCCAGTAGCGACCTGAACAGGGGGCGCTTTGAGGGACCCTATGGCTACACCTTC. Its protein is CASSDLNRGRFEGPYGYTF.

The chain recombines TRBV7-2 with TRBJ2-7; 8 positions agree with TRBD2. Germline lookup yields CDR1 SGHTA and CDR2 FQGNSA. J lost 5 bases, V lost 3 bases, and 3 bases had no gene match. The CDR3 consists of 13 residues. As DNA, the CDR3 is TGTGCCAGCAGCTTCAGCGGGGGCCACGAGCAGTACTTC. Translation gives CASSFSGGHEQYF. Filled out from reference TRBV7-2 and TRBJ2-7, the complete variable domain reads GAGVSQSPSNKVTEKGKDVELRCDPISGHTALYWYRQSLGQGLEFLIYFQGNSAPDKSGLPSDRFSAERTGGSVSTLTIQRTQQEDSAVYLCASSFSGGHEQYFGPGTRLTVT.

J is TRBJ1-5 and V is TRBV5-5; D gene uncertain. Germline V gene lookup returns CDR1 SGHKS and CDR2 YYEKEE (reference sequence). The length of the CDR3 is 14 residues. Deletions cut 0 bases from V and 9 bases from J, with 13 bases between. CDR3 nucleotide sequence: TGTGCCAGCAGCTTGGAGCGTACAATCCGGCCCCAGCATTTT. Protein: CASSLERTIRPQHF.

The chain couples TRBV14 to TRBJ1-5, with 7 bases aligning to TRBD1. The ends lost 1 base at V and 8 bases at J; junction bases unmatched: 11. CDR3 size: 16 residues. Germline assignment: CDR1 SGHDN and CDR2 FVKESK. The CDR3 region is CASSQGTGGLFEPQHF. The CDR3 DNA sequence: TGTGCCAGCAGCCAAGGGACAGGTGGTCTTTTCGAGCCCCAGCATTTT. Filled out from reference TRBV14 and TRBJ1-5, the complete variable domain reads EAGVTQFPSHSVIEKGQTVTLRCDPISGHDNLYWYRRVMGKEIKFLLHFVKESKQDESGMPNNRFLAERTGGTYSTLKVQPAELEDSGVYFCASSQGTGGLFEPQHFGDGTRLSIL.

In its sample, this clonotype was seen many times. The chain recombines TRBV7-8 with TRBJ1-2, with a weak D call TRBD1 (6 bases). The CDR3 runs to 16 residues. CDR1 SGHVS and CDR2 FQNEAQ come from the germline V gene. V gave up 5 bases and J gave up 1 base, with 17 bases separating them. This chain's CDR3 is CASSQSGGFGNYGYTF. The CDR3 DNA is TGTGCCAGCAGCCAATCGGGGGGCTTCGGTAACTATGGCTACACCTTC.

This rearrangement joins TRBV10-3 to TRBJ2-5; TRBD2 agrees at 10 bases. CDR1 is ENHRY and CDR2 is SYGVKD in the germline V gene. V lost 10 bases to trimming and J lost 7 bases; unmatched junction nucleotides: 15. The CDR3 contains 15 residues. The CDR3 DNA is TGTGCCAGCAGCTCCCGAGCGGGGGGGGAGAGGACCCAGTACTTC. Amino acid sequence: CASSSRAGGERTQYF.

This clonotype was detected many times. The rearrangement uses TRBV7-2 and TRBJ2-5; 13 nucleotides align to TRBD2. In germline, CDR1 is SGHTA, CDR2 FQGNSA. The CDR3 sequence is 15 residues long. The ends lost 5 bases at V and 4 bases at J; junction bases unmatched: 4. CDR3 protein: CASSTSGGAGETQYF. CDR3 sequence (DNA): TGTGCCAGCAGCACTAGCGGGGGGGCCGGAGAGACCCAGTACTTC.

This clonotype showed up just once. The V call is TRBV15, the J call TRBJ1-5, with D perhaps TRBD1 (5 bases). CDR3 length: 15 amino acids. Germline V gene data show CDR1 as LNHNV and CDR2 as YYDKDF (reference sequence). V was cut by 0 bases and J by 6 bases, with 12 bases left in between. CDR3 loop: CATSRDRAGLQPQHF. The CDR3 DNA is TGTGCCACCAGCAGAGATCGGGCAGGGCTTCAGCCCCAGCATTTT.

In its sample, this clonotype was seen many times. Mismatch with germline at one junction end may stem from a read error. V usage is TRBV7-7 and J usage is TRBJ2-5; D may be TRBD2 (7 bases). This CDR3 has 16 residues. Germline CDR1 and CDR2: SSHAT and FNYEAQ (reference sequence). CDR3 region: CASSFTRWGGSETQYF. Written as DNA, the CDR3 is TGTGCTAGCAGCTTTACTCGCTGGGGGGGCTCAGAGACCCAGTACTTC.

The sample holds many counts of this clonotype. The chain has TRBV9 and TRBJ2-5, with D unclear. The CDR3 spans 15 residues. The V and J ends lost 0 bases and 1 base respectively, with 10 bases between them. From germline, CDR1 is SGDLS and CDR2 YYNGEE. CDR3 in DNA: TGTGCCAGCAGCGTAGCAGGTTACGTCCAAGAGACCCAGTACTTC. Its translation: CASSVAGYVQETQYF.

This clonotype came up many times. The rearrangement links TRBV6-5 to TRBJ1-5; TRBD1 is a possible D gene (6 bases). The CDR3 has 17 amino acids. V shed 6 bases and J shed 5 bases, with 23 bases lying between them. From germline, CDR1 is MNHEY and CDR2 SVGAGI. CDR3 sequence: CASSNGPTRDTHQPQHF. The DNA of the CDR3 is TGTGCCAGCAGCAATGGCCCCACCCGGGACACTCATCAGCCCCAGCATTTT.

This clonotype was detected many times. This chain links TRBV20-1 with TRBJ1-2; D is undetermined. V lost 5 bases and J 2 bases, leaving 6 bases between the germline ends. This CDR3 comprises 11 residues. CDR1 DFQATT and CDR2 SNEGSKA come from the germline V gene (reference sequence). In DNA form, the CDR3 reads TGCAGTGCTGCGGACAACTATGGCTACACCTTC. This encodes CSAADNYGYTF.

Regarding this clonotype: The junction shows a germline mismatch at one end, possibly a read error. This sequence joins TRBV10-3 and TRBJ1-2; 8 nucleotides match TRBD1. The CDR3 contains 17 residues. Germline-derived CDR1 and CDR2 are ENHRY and SYGVKD. CDR3 residues: CASSYSLAGGSIDGYTF. The CDR3 DNA reads TGTGCCAGCAGTTACTCGTTGGCAGGGGGCTCGATAGATGGCTACACCTTC.

The rearrangement uses TRBV20-1 and TRBJ1-2; 7 bases match TRBD1. From germline, CDR1 is DFQATT and CDR2 SNEGSKA (reference sequence). J lost 3 bases, V lost 8 bases, and 6 bases had no gene match. The CDR3 length is 12 residues. The CDR3 loop reads CSIRGLHYGYTF. The CDR3 nucleotides are TGCAGTATAAGGGGGCTGCACTATGGCTACACCTTC.

This clonotype was seen many times. The genes are TRBV29-1 and TRBJ1-2; the D is unclear. Germline V gives CDR1 SQVTM, CDR2 ANQGSEA. This CDR3 is 13 amino acids long. Trimming cost V 7 bases and J 0 bases, with 12 bases left between them. The CDR3 DNA reads TGCAGCGGCACGGACGGAACTAACTATGGCTACACCTTC. Its translation: CSGTDGTNYGYTF.

J is TRBJ2-7 and V is TRBV24-1, with 7 bases aligning to TRBD1. V trimming: 4 bases; J trimming: 7 bases; junction bases outside the gene matches: 6. The CDR3 spans 13 residues. Looked up from germline, CDR1 is KGHDR and CDR2 is SFDVKD. The DNA of the CDR3 is TGTGCCACCAGTGAGACAGGGACGAATGAGCAGTACTTC. This sequence encodes CATSETGTNEQYF.

On this clonotype: Just one base apart from a much larger clone, this may be a read error. The CDR3 region has the DNA TGTGCCAGCAGCCCTCACGGACCCTTTGGAAAACTGTTTTTT. Translating gives CASSPHGPFGKLFF. V is TRBV14 and J is TRBJ1-4; unclear D gene. V lost 4 bases and J 10 bases, leaving 16 bases between the germline ends. The V gene's germline CDR1 is SGHDN and CDR2 FVKESK. The CDR3 is 14 amino acids.

This clonotype was seen at least ten times. The rearrangement uses TRBV19 and TRBJ1-2, with D unresolved. CDR1 and CDR2 from the germline V gene are LNHDA and SQIVND (reference sequence). The CDR3 runs 13 residues. V was trimmed by 5 bases and J by 8 bases, leaving 15 bases between them. The CDR3: CASSVQPAGGYTF. Here the CDR3 DNA reads TGTGCCAGTAGTGTCCAGCCCGCGGGGGGCTACACCTTC.

As regards this clonotype: This may come from a read error, since a much larger clone is one base off. The chain is built from TRBV13 and TRBJ1-2, with unresolved D. CDR1 PRHDT and CDR2 FYEKMQ come from the germline V gene (reference sequence). Deletions cut 3 bases from V and 6 bases from J, with 14 bases between. The CDR3 extends over 14 amino acids. DNA for the CDR3: TGTGCCAGCAGCTTCGGCCGTCCGTCGGATGGCTACACCTTC. It codes for CASSFGRPSDGYTF.